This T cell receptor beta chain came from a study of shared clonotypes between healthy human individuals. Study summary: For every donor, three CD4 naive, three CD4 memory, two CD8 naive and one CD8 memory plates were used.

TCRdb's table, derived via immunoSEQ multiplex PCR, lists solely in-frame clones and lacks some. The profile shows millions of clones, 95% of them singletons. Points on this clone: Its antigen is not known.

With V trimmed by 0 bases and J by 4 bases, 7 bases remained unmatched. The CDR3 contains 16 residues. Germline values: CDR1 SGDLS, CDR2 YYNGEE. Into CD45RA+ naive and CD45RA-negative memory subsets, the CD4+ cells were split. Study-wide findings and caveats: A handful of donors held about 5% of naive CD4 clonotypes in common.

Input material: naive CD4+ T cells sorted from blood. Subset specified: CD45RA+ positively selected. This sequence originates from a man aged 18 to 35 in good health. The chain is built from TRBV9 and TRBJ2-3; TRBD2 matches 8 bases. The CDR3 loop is CASSVDVSGAPDTQYF. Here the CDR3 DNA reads TGTGCCAGCAGCGTAGATGTTAGCGGGGCCCCAGATACGCAGTATTTT.